Each of the 5 T cell receptor beta chains below was sequenced from the same sample in a study of monozygotic twins with cystic fibrosis. The assay was immunoSEQ multiplex PCR, and TCRdb's table has in-frame clones only and misses some. The top ten clones hold around 0.8% of a sample with 30,000 to 35,000 clones, just over 65% of them seen once. Sequencing used blood. These receptors all come from a girl aged 10 to 17 with cystic fibrosis.

V gene TRBV10-3 combines with J gene TRBJ1-2; D unresolved. The germline CDR1 and CDR2 sequences are ENHRY and SYGVKD. Trimming left V 2 bases short and J 5 bases short, with 6 bases between. This CDR3 comprises 12 residues. CDR3 sequence reads: CAISEALYGYTF. The CDR3 DNA reads TGTGCCATCAGTGAGGCACTGTATGGCTACACCTTC.

The CDR3 coding sequence is TGTGCCTGGAGTGAGTCCCTGACGGGGATACAAGAGACCCAGTACTTC. Residues: CAWSESLTGIQETQYF. The V and J genes are TRBV30 and TRBJ2-5; D might be TRBD2 (5 bases). The CDR3 contains 16 residues. Germline loops: CDR1 GTSNPN, CDR2 SVGIG (reference sequence). V was trimmed by 1 base and J by 2 bases, leaving 17 bases between them.

The chain links TRBV21-1 to TRBJ2-7; the table's D call, TRBD1, was not checked against the DNA. TRBV21-1 is marked as a pseudogene. The CDR3 covers 15 residues. This CDR3 reads CASSKHGDRPYEQYF. CDR3 bases: TGTGCCAGCAGCAAACATGGGGACAGACCCTACGAGCAGTACTTC.

The V call is TRBV19, the J call TRBJ1-2, with 10 nucleotides matching TRBD1. Unmatched junction bases numbered 8, after V lost 5 bases and J lost 5 bases. This CDR3 has 15 residues. Germline values: CDR1 LNHDA, CDR2 SQIVND (reference sequence). In DNA form, the CDR3 reads TGTGCCAGTAGTCCTCGGACAGGGGGAGCTTATGGCTACACCTTC. It translates to CASSPRTGGAYGYTF.

The J gene is TRBJ1-1, the V gene TRBV6-5; 8 bases fit TRBD1. This CDR3 region has 15 residues. The germline V gene encodes CDR1 MNHEY and CDR2 SVGAGI. V dropped 5 bases and J dropped 1; count of bases not matched to a gene: 6. The CDR3 sequence: CASSTSGGRNTEAFF. The CDR3 DNA sequence: TGTGCCAGCAGTACCTCAGGGGGCAGGAACACTGAAGCTTTCTTT.